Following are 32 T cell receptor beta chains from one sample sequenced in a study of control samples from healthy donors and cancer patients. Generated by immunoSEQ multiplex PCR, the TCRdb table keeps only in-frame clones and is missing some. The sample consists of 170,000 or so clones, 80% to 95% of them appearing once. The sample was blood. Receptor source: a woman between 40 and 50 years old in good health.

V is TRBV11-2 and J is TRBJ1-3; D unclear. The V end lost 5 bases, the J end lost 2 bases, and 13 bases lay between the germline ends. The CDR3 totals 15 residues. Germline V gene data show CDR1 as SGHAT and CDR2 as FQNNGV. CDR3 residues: CASSPPRVTGNTIYF. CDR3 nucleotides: TGTGCCAGCAGCCCCCCCCGGGTAACTGGAAACACCATATATTTT.

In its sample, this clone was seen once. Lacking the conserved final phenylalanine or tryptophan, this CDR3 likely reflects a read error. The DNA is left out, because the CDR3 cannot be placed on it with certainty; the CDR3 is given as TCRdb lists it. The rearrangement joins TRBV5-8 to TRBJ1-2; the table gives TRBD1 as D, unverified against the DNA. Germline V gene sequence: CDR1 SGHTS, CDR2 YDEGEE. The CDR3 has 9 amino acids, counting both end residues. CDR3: CASSLWAGL.

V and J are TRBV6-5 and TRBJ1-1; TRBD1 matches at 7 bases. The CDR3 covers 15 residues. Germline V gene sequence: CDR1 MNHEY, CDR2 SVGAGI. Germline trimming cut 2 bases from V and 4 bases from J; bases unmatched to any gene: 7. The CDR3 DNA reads TGTGCCAGCAGTTACCGAACAGGGGTTTCCACTGAAGCTTTCTTT. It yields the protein CASSYRTGVSTEAFF.

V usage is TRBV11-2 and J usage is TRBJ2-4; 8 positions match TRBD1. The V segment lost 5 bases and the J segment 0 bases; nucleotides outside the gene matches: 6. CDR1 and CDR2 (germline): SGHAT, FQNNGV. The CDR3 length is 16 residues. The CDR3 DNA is TGTGCCAGCAGCCTGGGACAGGAATCAGCCAAAAACATTCAGTACTTC. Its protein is CASSLGQESAKNIQYF.

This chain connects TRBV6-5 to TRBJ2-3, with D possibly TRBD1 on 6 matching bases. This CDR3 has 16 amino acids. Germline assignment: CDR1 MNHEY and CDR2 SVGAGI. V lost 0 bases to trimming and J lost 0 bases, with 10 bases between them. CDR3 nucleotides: TGTGCCAGCAGTTACTCCGCAGGGGATAGCACAGATACGCAGTATTTT. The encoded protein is CASSYSAGDSTDTQYF.

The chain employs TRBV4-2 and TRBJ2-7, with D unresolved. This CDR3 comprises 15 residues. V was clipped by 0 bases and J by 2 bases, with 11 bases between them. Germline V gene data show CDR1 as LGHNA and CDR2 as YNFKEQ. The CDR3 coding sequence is TGTGCCAGCAGCCAAGAGGCAGCGTCAACCTACGAGCAGTACTTC. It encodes CASSQEAASTYEQYF.

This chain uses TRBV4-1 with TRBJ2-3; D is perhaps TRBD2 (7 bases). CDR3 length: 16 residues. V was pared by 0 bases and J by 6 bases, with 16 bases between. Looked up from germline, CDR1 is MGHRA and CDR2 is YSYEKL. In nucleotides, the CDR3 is TGCGCCAGCAGCCAAGATGTCGGGGGGCGTACCGATACGCAGTATTTT. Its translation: CASSQDVGGRTDTQYF.

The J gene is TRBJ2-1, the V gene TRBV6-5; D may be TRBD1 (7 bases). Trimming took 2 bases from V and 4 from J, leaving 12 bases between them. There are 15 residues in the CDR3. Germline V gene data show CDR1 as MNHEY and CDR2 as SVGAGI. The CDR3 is CASSYGQGGYNEQFF. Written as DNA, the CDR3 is TGTGCCAGCAGTTACGGGCAGGGGGGTTACAATGAGCAGTTCTTC.

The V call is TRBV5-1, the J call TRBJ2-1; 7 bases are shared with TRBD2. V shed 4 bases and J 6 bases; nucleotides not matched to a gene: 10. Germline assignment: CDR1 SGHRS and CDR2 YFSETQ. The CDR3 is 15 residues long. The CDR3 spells CASSPAVGGSNEQFF. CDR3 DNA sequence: TGCGCCAGCAGCCCTGCCGTGGGAGGGTCCAATGAGCAGTTCTTC.

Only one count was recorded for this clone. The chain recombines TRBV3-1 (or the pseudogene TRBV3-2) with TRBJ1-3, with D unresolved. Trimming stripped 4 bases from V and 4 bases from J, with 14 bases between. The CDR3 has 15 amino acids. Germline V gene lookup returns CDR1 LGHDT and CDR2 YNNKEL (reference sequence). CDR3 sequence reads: CASSRGPHGGNTIYF. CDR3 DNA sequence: TGTGCCAGCAGCCGCGGACCTCACGGCGGAAACACCATATATTTT.

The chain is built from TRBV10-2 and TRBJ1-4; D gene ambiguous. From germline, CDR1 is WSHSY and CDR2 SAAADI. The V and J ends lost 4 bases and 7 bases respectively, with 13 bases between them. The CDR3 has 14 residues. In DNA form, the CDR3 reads TGCGCCAGCAGTGTCGGAGGGCGGGGTGAAAAACTGTTTTTT. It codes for CASSVGGRGEKLFF.

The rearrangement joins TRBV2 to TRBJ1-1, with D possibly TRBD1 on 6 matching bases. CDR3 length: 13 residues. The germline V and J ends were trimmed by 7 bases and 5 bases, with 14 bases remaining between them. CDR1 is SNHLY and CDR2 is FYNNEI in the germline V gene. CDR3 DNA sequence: TGTGCCAGCACCTACAGGGTTACGACTGAAGCTTTCTTT. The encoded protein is CASTYRVTTEAFF. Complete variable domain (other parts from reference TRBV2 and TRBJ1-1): EPEVTQTPSHQVTQMGQEVILRCVPISNHLYFYWYRQILGQKVEFLVSFYNNEISEKSEIFDDQFSVERPDGSNFTLKIRSTKLEDSAMYFCASTYRVTTEAFFGQGTRLTVV.

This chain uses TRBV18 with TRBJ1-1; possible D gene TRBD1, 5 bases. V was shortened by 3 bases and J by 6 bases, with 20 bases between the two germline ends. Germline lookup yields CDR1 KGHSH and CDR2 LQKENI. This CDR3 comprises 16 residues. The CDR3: CASSPLDTNLGAEAFF. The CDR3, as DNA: TGTGCCAGCTCACCCCTCGATACCAACCTAGGGGCTGAAGCTTTCTTT.

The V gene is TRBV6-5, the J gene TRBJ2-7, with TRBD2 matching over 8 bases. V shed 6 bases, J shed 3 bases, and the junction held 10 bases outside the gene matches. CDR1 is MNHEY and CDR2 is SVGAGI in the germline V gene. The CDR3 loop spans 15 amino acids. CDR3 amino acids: CASRGPSGGGYEQYF. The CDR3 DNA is TGTGCCAGCAGGGGGCCGAGCGGGGGCGGCTACGAGCAGTACTTC.

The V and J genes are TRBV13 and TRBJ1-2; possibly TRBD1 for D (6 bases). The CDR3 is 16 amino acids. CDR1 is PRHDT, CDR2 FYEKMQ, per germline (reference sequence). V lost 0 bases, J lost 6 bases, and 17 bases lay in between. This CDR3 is CASSLGEGVRQNGYTF. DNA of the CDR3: TGTGCCAGCAGCTTAGGCGAGGGGGTTCGGCAGAATGGCTACACCTTC.

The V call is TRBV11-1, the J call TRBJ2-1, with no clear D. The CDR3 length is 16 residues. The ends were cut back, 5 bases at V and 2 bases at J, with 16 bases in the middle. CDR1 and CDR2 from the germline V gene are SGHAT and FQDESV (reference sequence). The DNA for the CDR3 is TGTGCCAGCAGCCCGTTGGGGAATGGCGCCTACAATGAGCAGTTCTTC. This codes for CASSPLGNGAYNEQFF.

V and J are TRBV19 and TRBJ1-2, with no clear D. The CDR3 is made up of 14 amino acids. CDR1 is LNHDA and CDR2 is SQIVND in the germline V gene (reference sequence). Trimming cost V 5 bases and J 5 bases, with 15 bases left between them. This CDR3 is CASSPRWEYYGYTF. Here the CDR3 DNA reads TGTGCCAGTAGTCCTCGGTGGGAGTATTATGGCTACACCTTC.

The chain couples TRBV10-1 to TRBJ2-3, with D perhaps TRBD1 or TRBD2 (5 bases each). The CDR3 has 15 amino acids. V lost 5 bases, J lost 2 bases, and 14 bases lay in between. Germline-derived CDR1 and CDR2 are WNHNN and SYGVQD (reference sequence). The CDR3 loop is CASSNPGTNTDTQYF. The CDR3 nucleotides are TGCGCCAGCAGTAATCCCGGGACCAACACAGATACGCAGTATTTT.

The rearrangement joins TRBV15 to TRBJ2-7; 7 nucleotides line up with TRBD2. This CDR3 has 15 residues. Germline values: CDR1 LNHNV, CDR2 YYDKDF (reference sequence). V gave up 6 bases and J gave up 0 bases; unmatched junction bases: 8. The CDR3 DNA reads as TGTGCCACCAGTCGGGAGCGGGGCACCTCCTACGAGCAGTACTTC. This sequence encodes CATSRERGTSYEQYF.

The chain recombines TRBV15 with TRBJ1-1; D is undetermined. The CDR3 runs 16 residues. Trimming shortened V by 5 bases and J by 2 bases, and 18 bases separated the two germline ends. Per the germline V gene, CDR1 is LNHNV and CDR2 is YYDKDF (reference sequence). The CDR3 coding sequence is TGTGCCACCAGCTCTTACCGTCTTCTCCCCAACACTGAAGCTTTCTTT. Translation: CATSSYRLLPNTEAFF.

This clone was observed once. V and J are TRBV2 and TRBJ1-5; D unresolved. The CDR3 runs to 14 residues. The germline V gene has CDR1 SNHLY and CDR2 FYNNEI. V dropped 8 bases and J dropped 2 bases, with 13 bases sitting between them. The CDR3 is CASSDWEGNQPQHF. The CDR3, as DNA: TGTGCCAGCTCGGATTGGGAAGGCAATCAGCCCCAGCATTTT.

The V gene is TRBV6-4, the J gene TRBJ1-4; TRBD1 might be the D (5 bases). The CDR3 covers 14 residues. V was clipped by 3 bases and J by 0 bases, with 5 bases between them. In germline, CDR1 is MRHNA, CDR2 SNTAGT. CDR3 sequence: CASSEQATNEKLFF. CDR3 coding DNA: TGTGCCAGCAGTGAACAGGCAACTAATGAAAAACTGTTTTTT.

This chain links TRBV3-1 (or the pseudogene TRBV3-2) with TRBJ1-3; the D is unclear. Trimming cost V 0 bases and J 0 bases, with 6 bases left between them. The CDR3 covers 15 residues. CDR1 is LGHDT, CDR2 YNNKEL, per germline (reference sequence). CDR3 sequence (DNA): TGTGCCAGCAGCCAAGATATGTCCTCTGGAAACACCATATATTTT. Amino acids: CASSQDMSSGNTIYF.

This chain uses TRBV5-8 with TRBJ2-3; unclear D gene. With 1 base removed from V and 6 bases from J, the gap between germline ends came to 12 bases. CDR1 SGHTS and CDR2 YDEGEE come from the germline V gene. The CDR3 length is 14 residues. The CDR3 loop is CASSLSPAIDTQYF. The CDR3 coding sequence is TGTGCCAGCAGCTTGTCGCCAGCTATTGATACGCAGTATTTT. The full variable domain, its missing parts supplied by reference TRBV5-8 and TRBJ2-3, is EAGVTQSPTHLIKTRGQQATLRCSPISGHTSVYWYQQALGLGLQFLLWYDEGEERNRGNFPPRFSGRQFPNYSSELNVNALELEDSALYLCASSLSPAIDTQYFGPGTRLTVL.

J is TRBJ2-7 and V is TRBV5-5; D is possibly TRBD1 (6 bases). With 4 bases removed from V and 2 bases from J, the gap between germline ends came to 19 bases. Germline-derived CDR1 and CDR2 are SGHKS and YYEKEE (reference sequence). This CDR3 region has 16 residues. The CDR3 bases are TGTGCCAGCAGCACGTTTACAGGGATTAGCACCTACGAGCAGTACTTC. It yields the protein CASSTFTGISTYEQYF.

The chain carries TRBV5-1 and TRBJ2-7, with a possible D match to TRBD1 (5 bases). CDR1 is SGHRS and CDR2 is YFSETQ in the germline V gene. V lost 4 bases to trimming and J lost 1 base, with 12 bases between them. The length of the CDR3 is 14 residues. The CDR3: CASSPSGQSYEQYF. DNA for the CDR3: TGCGCCAGCAGCCCTTCAGGGCAATCCTACGAGCAGTACTTC.

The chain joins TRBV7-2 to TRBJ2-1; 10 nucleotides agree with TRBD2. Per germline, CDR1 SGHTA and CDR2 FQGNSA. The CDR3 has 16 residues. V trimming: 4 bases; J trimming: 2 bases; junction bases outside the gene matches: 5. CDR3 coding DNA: TGTGCCAGCAGCTCCGAAGCGGGGGGGCCCTACAATGAGCAGTTCTTC. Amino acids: CASSSEAGGPYNEQFF.

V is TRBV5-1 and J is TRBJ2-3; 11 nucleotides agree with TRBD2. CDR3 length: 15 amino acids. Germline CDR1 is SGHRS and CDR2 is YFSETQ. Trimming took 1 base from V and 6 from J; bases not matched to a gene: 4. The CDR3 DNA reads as TGCGCCAGCAGCTTGACGACTAGCGGGGCGGATACGCAGTATTTT. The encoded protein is CASSLTTSGADTQYF.

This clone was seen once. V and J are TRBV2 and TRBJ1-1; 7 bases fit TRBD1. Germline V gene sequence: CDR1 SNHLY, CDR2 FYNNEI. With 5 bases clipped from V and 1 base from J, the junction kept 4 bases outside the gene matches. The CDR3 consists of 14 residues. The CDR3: CASSQQGSNTEAFF. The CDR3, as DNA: TGTGCCAGCAGTCAACAGGGGTCGAACACTGAAGCTTTCTTT.

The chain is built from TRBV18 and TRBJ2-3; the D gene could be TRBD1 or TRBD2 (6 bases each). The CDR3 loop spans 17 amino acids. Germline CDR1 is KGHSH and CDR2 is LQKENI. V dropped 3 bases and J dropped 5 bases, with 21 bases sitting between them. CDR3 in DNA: TGTGCCAGCTCACCCCTGGAGGGGGGCCTGTTAGGAGATACGCAGTATTTT. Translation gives CASSPLEGGLLGDTQYF.

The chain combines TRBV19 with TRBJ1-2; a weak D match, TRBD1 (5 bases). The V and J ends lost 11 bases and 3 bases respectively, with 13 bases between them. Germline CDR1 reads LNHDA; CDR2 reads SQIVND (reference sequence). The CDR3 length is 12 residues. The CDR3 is CAALQDHYGYTF. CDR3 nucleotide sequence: TGTGCCGCGTTACAGGACCACTATGGCTACACCTTC.

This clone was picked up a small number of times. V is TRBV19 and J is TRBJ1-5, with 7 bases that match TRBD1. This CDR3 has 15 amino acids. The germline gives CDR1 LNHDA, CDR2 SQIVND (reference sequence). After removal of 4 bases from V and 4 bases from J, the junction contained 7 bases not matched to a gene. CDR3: CASSTGTVKNQPQHF. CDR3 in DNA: TGTGCCAGTAGTACCGGGACAGTTAAAAATCAGCCCCAGCATTTT.